This TCR beta chain was recovered during a study of blood T cell repertoires in COVID-19. Study information: Specimens from acute and convalescent COVID-19 originated in the United States, Italy and Spain.

Profiling relied on immunoSEQ multiplex PCR, and the TCRdb table lists in-frame clones only, not all of them. The table lists about 130,000 clones, about 88% of them singletons. In germline, CDR1 is MGHRA, CDR2 YSYEKL. V lost 4 bases to trimming and J lost 5 bases; unmatched junction nucleotides: 9. CDR3 length equals 16 residues. This receptor was taken from a man aged 55 to 70 with COVID-19, enrolled during active disease. Sequencing used peripheral blood. This chain joins TRBV4-1 and TRBJ2-2; 8 positions match TRBD2. As DNA, the CDR3 is TGCGCCAGCAGCCTCTCGACGGGAGGGGTTACCGGGGAGCTGTTTTTT. It is translated as CASSLSTGGVTGELFF.